Below, 24 T cell receptor beta chains from the same sample are listed, as sequenced in a study of shared clonotypes between healthy human individuals. The assay was immunoSEQ multiplex PCR, and TCRdb's table has in-frame clones only and misses some. Of around 550,000 clones in the sample, 90% to 95% are singletons; the top ten hold about 0.11%. Terminally differentiated effector memory CD45RA+ cells were left out of the naive CD8 fraction, which was CD45RO-negative and positively selected for CCR7. The sequenced sample was naive CD8+ T cells sorted from blood. The receptors here all came from a woman under 40 in good health.

The chain employs TRBV11-2 and TRBJ2-5, with 8 nucleotides matching TRBD1. The germline gives CDR1 SGHAT, CDR2 FQNNGV. Trimming cost V 1 base and J 2 bases; bases outside gene matches: 3. The CDR3 is 15 amino acids. The CDR3 DNA sequence: TGTGCCAGCAGCTTAGGGAGGGACAGGCAAGAGACCCAGTACTTC. It yields the protein CASSLGRDRQETQYF.

Notes on this clone: Other nucleotide sequences in the sample specify the same CDR3. This chain joins TRBV19 and TRBJ2-3; a possible D gene is TRBD1 (6 bases). CDR3 length: 14 residues. Germline V gene lookup returns CDR1 LNHDA and CDR2 SQIVND (reference sequence). Trimming removed 5 bases at V and 1 base at J, with 10 bases between. The CDR3 DNA follows: TGTGCCAGTAGTCTGGCAGGGGGCACAGATACGCAGTATTTT. Residues: CASSLAGGTDTQYF.

V usage is TRBV4-2 and J usage is TRBJ1-2; D remains ambiguous. V lost 0 bases, J lost 4 bases, and 9 bases lay in between. This CDR3 spans 14 amino acids. Germline V gives CDR1 LGHNA, CDR2 YNFKEQ. CDR3 sequence (DNA): TGTGCCAGCAGCCAAGATAAAGGCGCCTATGGCTACACCTTC. This translates into CASSQDKGAYGYTF.

This chain links TRBV10-3 with TRBJ2-1; D might be TRBD1 (6 bases). Trimming took off 3 bases at V and 4 bases at J, with 10 bases between the two ends. Looked up from germline, CDR1 is ENHRY and CDR2 is SYGVKD. The CDR3 spans 14 residues. CDR3 loop: CAISDWGPYNEQFF. The CDR3 bases are TGTGCCATCAGTGACTGGGGGCCTTACAATGAGCAGTTCTTC.

The rearrangement joins TRBV6-6 to TRBJ2-3; 8 nucleotides agree with TRBD1. V shed 4 bases, J shed 1 base, and the junction held 4 bases outside the gene matches. This CDR3 comprises 15 residues. Looked up from germline, CDR1 is MNHNY and CDR2 is SVGAGI (reference sequence). Here the CDR3 reads CASSFWGQGTDTQYF. CDR3 bases: TGTGCCAGCAGTTTCTGGGGACAGGGCACAGATACGCAGTATTTT.

This sequence joins TRBV27 and TRBJ1-2, with 7 bases lining up with TRBD1. J was trimmed by 4 bases and V by 6 bases; bases with no gene match: 11. CDR3 size: 15 residues. Germline CDR1 and CDR2: MNHEY and SMNVEV (reference sequence). The CDR3 nucleotides read TGTGCCAGCAGCGCCGACATACAGGGGAGCTATGGCTACACCTTC. Its translation is CASSADIQGSYGYTF.

The rearrangement links TRBV7-6 to TRBJ2-5, with 9 bases matching TRBD2. The CDR3 runs to 15 residues. The V and J ends lost 1 base and 1 base, in that order; junction bases with no gene match: 1. Germline assignment: CDR1 SGHVS and CDR2 FNYEAQ. The DNA for the CDR3 is TGTGCCAGCAGCTTAGTAGCGGGAGTCCAAGAGACCCAGTACTTC. Its translation: CASSLVAGVQETQYF.

This clone occurred a few times. This chain links TRBV25-1 with TRBJ1-3, with D hard to call. The CDR3 has 14 residues. Deletions cut 4 bases from V and 4 bases from J, with 11 bases between. Germline assignment: CDR1 MGHDK and CDR2 SYGVNS. The CDR3, as DNA: TGTGCCAGCAGTGCCCTAAGTTCGGGAAACACCATATATTTT. As protein: CASSALSSGNTIYF.

The rearrangement links TRBV27 to TRBJ2-7, with D perhaps given as TRBD1 or TRBD2 (5 bases each). Germline V CDR1 and CDR2: MNHEY, SMNVEV (reference sequence). The V end was cut by 8 bases, the J end by 4 bases, with 9 bases between. This CDR3 is 11 amino acids long. The CDR3 DNA is TGTGCCAGCGCTGGGGGTTACGAGCAGTACTTC. Protein sequence: CASAGGYEQYF.

The genes are TRBV19 and TRBJ2-1, with no clear D. V was clipped by 0 bases and J by 6 bases, with 9 bases between them. Germline V CDR1 and CDR2: LNHDA, SQIVND (reference sequence). CDR3 length equals 14 residues. CDR3 sequence reads: CASSIDLEPNEQFF. The CDR3 DNA reads as TGTGCCAGTAGTATAGATCTGGAACCCAATGAGCAGTTCTTC.

This clone was counted once. The V call is TRBV5-6, the J call TRBJ2-7; D could derive from TRBD1 or TRBD2 (5 bases each). Germline V CDR1 and CDR2: SGHDT, YYEEEE. The ends were cut back, 0 bases at V and 3 bases at J, with 13 bases in the middle. The CDR3 totals 15 residues. CDR3 nucleotides: TGTGCCAGCAGCTTGGTGGGGACGAGAAGCTACGAGCAGTACTTC. Translation gives CASSLVGTRSYEQYF.

This clone was counted once. The chain employs TRBV19 and TRBJ2-7; 8 positions agree with TRBD2. This CDR3 region has 14 residues. Germline V gene data show CDR1 as LNHDA and CDR2 as SQIVND (reference sequence). The V and J ends lost 5 bases and 2 bases, in that order; junction bases with no gene match: 5. CDR3 nucleotides: TGTGCCAGTAGTGTCGGACTAGCTACCTACGAGCAGTACTTC. The encoded protein is CASSVGLATYEQYF.

This clone was seen just once. The chain recombines TRBV10-3 with TRBJ2-2; TRBD2 matches at 10 bases. Germline CDR1 reads ENHRY; CDR2 reads SYGVKD. The CDR3 covers 12 residues. Trimming cost V 10 bases and J 8 bases; bases outside gene matches: 4. CDR3 DNA: TGTGCCACGGGACTAGCGAGAGGGGAGCTGTTTTTT. Its protein product is CATGLARGELFF.

The V and J genes are TRBV19 and TRBJ1-3; no clear D gene. The V end lost 3 bases, the J end lost 8 bases, and 8 bases lay between the germline ends. The CDR3 has 12 residues. CDR1 and CDR2 from the germline V gene are LNHDA and SQIVND (reference sequence). The CDR3 sequence is CASSIEVHTIYF. Written as DNA, the CDR3 is TGTGCCAGTAGTATCGAAGTCCACACCATATATTTT.

The chain is built from TRBV7-9 and TRBJ2-7; D possibly matches TRBD1 or TRBD2 (5 bases each). The CDR3 runs 12 residues. Trimming took off 4 bases at V and 6 bases at J, with 10 bases between the two ends. CDR1 and CDR2 from the germline V gene are SEHNR and FQNEAQ (reference sequence). CDR3 coding DNA: TGTGCCAGCAGCTGGGACCGGGGCGAGCAGTACTTC. Translated, it gives CASSWDRGEQYF.

The chain joins TRBV28 to TRBJ1-1, with a possible D match to TRBD1 (5 bases). This CDR3 has 12 residues. The germline CDR1 and CDR2 sequences are MDHEN and SYDVKM. V lost 8 bases and J lost 7, with 14 bases in between. The CDR3 spells CASQIQGFEAFF. CDR3 bases: TGTGCCAGCCAAATCCAGGGTTTTGAAGCTTTCTTT.

This chain connects TRBV27 to TRBJ2-2; 7 bases match TRBD1. Losses at the gene ends were 8 bases for V and 6 bases for J; bases not matched to a gene: 9. CDR3 length equals 14 residues. CDR1 is MNHEY and CDR2 is SMNVEV in the germline V gene (reference sequence). CDR3: CASRRQGSSGELFF. In DNA form, the CDR3 reads TGTGCCAGCCGCCGACAGGGTAGCTCCGGGGAGCTGTTTTTT.

The genes are TRBV27 and TRBJ1-2; TRBD1 agrees at 11 bases. The germline gives CDR1 MNHEY, CDR2 SMNVEV (reference sequence). V lost 5 bases to trimming and J lost 8 bases; unmatched junction nucleotides: 7. CDR3 size: 14 residues. The CDR3 bases are TGTGCCAGCAGTCCCGGGACAGGGGGTCAAGGCTACACCTTC. Translated, it gives CASSPGTGGQGYTF.

The chain couples TRBV25-1 to TRBJ1-2; D is undetermined. Germline CDR1 reads MGHDK; CDR2 reads SYGVNS. Deletions cut 8 bases from V and 3 bases from J, with 13 bases between. CDR3 length: 13 residues. This chain's CDR3 is CASAMLGDYGYTF. Written as DNA, the CDR3 is TGTGCCAGCGCCATGCTTGGTGACTATGGCTACACCTTC.

The chain carries TRBV27 and TRBJ2-1; 9 bases are shared with TRBD1. Per the germline V gene, CDR1 is MNHEY and CDR2 is SMNVEV (reference sequence). The trim removed 2 bases at V and 4 bases at J, leaving 12 bases unmatched. The CDR3 has 18 amino acids. Here the CDR3 DNA reads TGTGCCAGCAGTTTAGCCCTCAGGGGACAGGGCGTATACAATGAGCAGTTCTTC. Protein product: CASSLALRGQGVYNEQFF.

This clone was detected only a few times. The chain links TRBV27 to TRBJ2-7; 10 bases line up with TRBD2. Germline-derived CDR1 and CDR2 are MNHEY and SMNVEV (reference sequence). The CDR3 contains 15 residues. J was trimmed by 4 bases and V by 3 bases; bases with no gene match: 6. CDR3 sequence reads: CASSFSASGSYEQYF. CDR3 in DNA: TGTGCCAGCAGTTTCTCAGCTAGCGGGAGTTACGAGCAGTACTTC.

This chain's CDR3 is CASWTGIEAFF. In DNA, the CDR3 is TGTGCCAGCTGGACAGGGATTGAAGCTTTCTTT. V and J are TRBV6-5 and TRBJ1-1; 8 nucleotides agree with TRBD1. Germline V gene sequence: CDR1 MNHEY, CDR2 SVGAGI. With 8 bases clipped from V and 7 bases from J, the junction kept 3 bases outside the gene matches. The CDR3 runs to 11 residues.

This chain connects TRBV7-8 to TRBJ2-1, with a weak D call TRBD1 (5 bases). The CDR3 covers 15 residues. V was trimmed by 1 base and J by 1 base, leaving 8 bases between them. The germline V gene encodes CDR1 SGHVS and CDR2 FQNEAQ. The CDR3 region has the DNA TGTGCCAGCAGCTTAGGAACAGGATCCTACAATGAGCAGTTCTTC. Residues: CASSLGTGSYNEQFF.

The chain recombines TRBV5-6 with TRBJ2-7; perhaps TRBD1 as D (6 bases). Trimming removed 1 base at V and 3 bases at J, with 8 bases between. Looked up from germline, CDR1 is SGHDT and CDR2 is YYEEEE. The CDR3 contains 13 residues. The CDR3 spells CASSLYRDYEQYF. DNA of the CDR3: TGTGCCAGCAGCTTGTACAGGGACTACGAGCAGTACTTC.